The clone carrying this T cell receptor beta chain appeared many times. This sample stems from a study of human T cells and chemical hapten exposure. Time point described: patch test 1, 2 weeks after DPC sensitization. Sample treatment: therapeutic diphenylcyclopropenone sensitization with weekly scalp DPC. TCRdb analysed the RACE reads with MiXCR anew, one entry per CDR3 protein. The sample has 180,000 or so distinct CDR3 sequences, 13% to 15% seen once. This TCR was sampled from a woman younger than 45 with alopecia areata. Some clones in this sample may be carry-over from other donors' samples. The starting material was whole blood, obtained in connection with sensitization to the hapten diphenylcyclopropenone (DPC).

As DNA, the CDR3 is TGTGCCAGCAGCTTAGTTTTCGGGCAGTCACTATTTGGAAACACCATATATTTT. As protein: CASSLVFGQSLFGNTIYF. The chain employs TRBV7-9 and TRBJ1-3, with unresolved D. Trimming left V 1 base short and J 3 bases short, with 19 bases between. The CDR3 length is 18 residues. Germline-derived CDR1 and CDR2 are SEHNR and FQNEAQ (reference sequence).